These T cell receptor beta chains were read from a single sample in a study of CD4 T cells in relation to SARS-CoV-2 and coronaviruses. Data came from immunoSEQ multiplex PCR; TCRdb stores just in-frame clones and leaves some out. Of some 22,000 clones in the sample, around 72% were seen once. What these receptors recognize is not known. Specimen: CD4+ T cells from PBMCs, cultured in vitro. The source is a human donor in good health. The CDR3 runs from the conserved cysteine through the conserved F or W. Fields, in order: V gene, D gene, J gene, clone size, CDR3 protein, CDR3 DNA. A D gene is named only where the DNA matches it firmly. Not every row has a clone size; where given, it reads once, few, many or a size class.

TRBV4-3	NA	TRBJ1-1	NA	CASSPDPRRTEAFF	TGCGCCAGCAGTCCAGACCCCCGACGGACTGAAGCTTTCTTT
TRBV27	TRBD2	TRBJ2-1	NA	CASSGWTSGTYNEQFF	TGTGCCAGCAGCGGATGGACTAGCGGGACCTACAATGAGCAGTTCTTC
TRBV5-1	TRBD1	TRBJ2-2	once	CASSLGDRVNTGELFF	TGCGCCAGCAGCTTGGGGGACAGGGTGAACACCGGGGAGCTGTTTTTT
TRBV19	NA	TRBJ2-2	few	CASISLDTGELFF	TGTGCCAGTATTTCGCTCGACACCGGGGAGCTGTTTTTT
TRBV3-1/TRBV3-2	TRBD2	TRBJ2-3	NA	CASSTPSPGRDTQYF	TGTGCCAGCAGCACCCCCTCTCCCGGGAGGGATACGCAGTATTTT
TRBV3-1/TRBV3-2	NA	TRBJ2-3	NA	CASSPGHSTDTQYF	TGTGCCAGCTCCCCGGGACATAGCACAGATACGCAGTATTTT
TRBV7-9	TRBD2	TRBJ2-3	NA	CASSIGTSGVRTDTQYF	TGTGCCAGCAGCATCGGGACTAGCGGGGTTCGCACAGATACGCAGTATTTT
TRBV6-1	NA	TRBJ2-3	NA	CASSERTGWTTDTQYF	TGTGCCAGCAGTGAAAGAACAGGGTGGACCACAGATACGCAGTATTTT
TRBV5-5	TRBD1	TRBJ2-7	NA	CASSFPPGQKDYEQYF	TGTGCCAGCAGCTTCCCTCCGGGACAGAAGGACTACGAGCAGTACTTC
TRBV10-1	NA	TRBJ2-3	NA	CASSDPGLGTDTQYF	TGCGCCAGCAGTGACCCGGGACTCGGCACAGATACGCAGTATTTT
TRBV19	TRBD2	TRBJ2-6	NA	CASSGLGYGGNSGANVLTF	TGTGCCAGTAGTGGCTTGGGGTACGGGGGGAACTCTGGGGCCAACGTCCTGACTTTC
TRBV2	NA	TRBJ2-5	NA	CASKWDPNPQTQYF	TGTGCCAGCAAATGGGACCCTAACCCACAGACCCAGTACTTC
TRBV6-1	NA	TRBJ1-2	NA	CASSEPSQGGGYTF	TGTGCCAGCAGTGAACCGAGCCAGGGTGGTGGCTACACCTTC
TRBV2	NA	TRBJ2-5	NA	CASGTTETQYF	TGTGCCAGCGGTACAACGGAGACCCAGTACTTC
TRBV10-1	NA	TRBJ1-2	few	CASSESGRNYGYTF	TGCGCCAGCAGTGAGTCGGGACGGAACTATGGCTACACCTTC
TRBV28	NA	TRBJ1-2	few	CASSSVVYGYTF	TGTGCCAGCAGTTCGGTGGTATATGGCTACACCTTC
TRBV6-5	NA	TRBJ1-6	NA	CASSYNANSPLHF	TGTGCCAGCAGTTACAATGCCAATTCACCCCTCCACTTT
TRBV5-1	NA	TRBJ1-1	NA	CASSKDAGNTEAFF	TGCGCCAGCAGCAAAGACGCCGGGAACACTGAAGCTTTCTTT
TRBV7-2	NA	TRBJ2-5	NA	CASSLQRQSQETQYF	TGTGCCAGCAGCTTACAAAGACAGTCCCAAGAGACCCAGTACTTC
TRBV7-8	NA	TRBJ1-2	NA	CASSVQGSDYGYTF	TGTGCCAGCAGCGTACAGGGTTCAGACTATGGCTACACCTTC
TRBV4-1	TRBD1	TRBJ1-4	few	CASSQQSGQGSIREKLFF	TGCGCCAGCAGCCAACAAAGTGGACAGGGAAGCATACGTGAAAAACTGTTTTTT
TRBV3-1/TRBV3-2	NA	TRBJ1-3	NA	CASSQDPRTASGNTIYF	TGTGCCAGCAGCCAGGACCCACGGACAGCCTCTGGAAACACCATATATTTT
TRBV15	NA	TRBJ1-1	NA	CATSRVSPPNTEAFF	TGTGCCACCAGCAGAGTGTCACCACCGAACACTGAAGCTTTCTTT
TRBV2	NA	TRBJ2-7	NA	CASSGSLASSSYEQYF	TGTGCCAGCAGTGGAAGTCTAGCGTCTAGCTCCTACGAGCAGTACTTC
TRBV5-1	NA	TRBJ2-5	few	CASSRGTPTKETQYF	TGCGCCAGCAGCAGGGGGACTCCTACGAAAGAGACCCAGTACTTC
TRBV14	NA	TRBJ1-1	NA	CASSPPNSRMNTEAFF	TGTGCCAGCAGCCCACCCAACAGTCGGATGAACACTGAAGCTTTCTTT
TRBV19	NA	TRBJ2-4	NA	CASSIDPPPTAWAKNIQYF	TGTGCCAGTAGTATAGACCCCCCCCCTACTGCGTGGGCCAAAAACATTCAGTACTTC
TRBV7-2	NA	TRBJ2-1	few	CASSYPEPYNEQFF	TGTGCCAGCAGTTACCCCGAGCCCTACAATGAGCAGTTCTTC
TRBV5-4	NA	TRBJ1-2	few	CASSFLQWGAAGGYTF	TGTGCCAGCAGCTTCCTCCAGTGGGGGGCGGCGGGTGGCTACACCTTC
TRBV27	TRBD1	TRBJ1-1	NA	CASKQQGSTEAFF	TGTGCCAGCAAGCAACAGGGGAGCACTGAAGCTTTCTTT